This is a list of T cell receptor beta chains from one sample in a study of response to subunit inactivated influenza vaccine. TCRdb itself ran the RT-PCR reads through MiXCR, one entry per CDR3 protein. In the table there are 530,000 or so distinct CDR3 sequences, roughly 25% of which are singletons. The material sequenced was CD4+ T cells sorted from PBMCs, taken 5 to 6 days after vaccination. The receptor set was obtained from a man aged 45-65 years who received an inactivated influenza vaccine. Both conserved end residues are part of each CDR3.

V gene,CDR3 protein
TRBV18,CASSRGTADSYEQYF
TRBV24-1,CATSAWDRGYEQYF
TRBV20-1,CSARSLAEVYEQYF
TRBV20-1,CSAALAGGQETQYF
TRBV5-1,CASSALTSGSFYTQYF
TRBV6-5,CASSYYAGQGTYEQYF
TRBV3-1,CASSQDHQGEGYTF
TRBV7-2,CASSLASAGGGYEQYF
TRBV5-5,CASSLWRTSPGDTQYF
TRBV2,CASSGNRGLRETQYF
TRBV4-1,CASSQDLRGLAGVKDTQYF
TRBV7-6,CASSRRTGVIINQETQYF
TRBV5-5,CASSLAVSGPGETQYF
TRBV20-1,CSARPAGGSDTQYF
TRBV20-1,CSARSGFSYEQYF
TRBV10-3,CAISTPGQQETQYF
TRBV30,CAWRRGLANNEQFF
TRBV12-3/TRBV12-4,CASTGAQVVYNEQFF
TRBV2,CASSKEEASGELFF
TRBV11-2,CASRRLAGVGTDTQYF
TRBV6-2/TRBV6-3,CASIRTSGAKIQYF
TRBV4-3,CASSQEAGGNTDTQYF
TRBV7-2,CASSLAQGMNTQYF
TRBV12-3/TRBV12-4,CASSFGVYTDTQYF
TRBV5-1,CASGRRANTGELFF
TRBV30,CAWSFTGHYQETQYF
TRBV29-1,CSVGLGTGKGETQYF
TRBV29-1,CSAGQVKNTEAFF
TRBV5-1,CASSLKGQEETQYF
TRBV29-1,CSATLSGRASQETQYF
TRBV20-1,CSANRLGGRRREEQYF
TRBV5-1,CASSSGHPDTGELFF
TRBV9,CASSETLGMTEQYF
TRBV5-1,CASRQQPQETQYF
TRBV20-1,CSASSGVDTQYF
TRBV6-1,CAGSSVGARTEAFF
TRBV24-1,CATCSGRSWESTGELFF